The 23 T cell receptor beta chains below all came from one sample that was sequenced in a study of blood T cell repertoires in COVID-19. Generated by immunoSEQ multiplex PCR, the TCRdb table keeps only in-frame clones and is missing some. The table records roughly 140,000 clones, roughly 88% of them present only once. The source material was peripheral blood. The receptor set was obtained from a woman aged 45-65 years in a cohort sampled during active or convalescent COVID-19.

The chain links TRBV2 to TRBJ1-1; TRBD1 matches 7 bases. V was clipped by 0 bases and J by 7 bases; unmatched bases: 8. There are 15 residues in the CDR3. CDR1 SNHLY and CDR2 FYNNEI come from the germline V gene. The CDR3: CASSEAGDRKYEAFF. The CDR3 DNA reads TGTGCCAGCAGTGAAGCTGGGGACAGAAAGTATGAAGCTTTCTTT.

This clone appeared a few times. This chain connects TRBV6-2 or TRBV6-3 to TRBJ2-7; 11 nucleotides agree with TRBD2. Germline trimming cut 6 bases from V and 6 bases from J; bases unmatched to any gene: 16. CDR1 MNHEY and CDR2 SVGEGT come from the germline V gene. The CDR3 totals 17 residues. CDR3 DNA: TGTGCCAGCAGCACCATAGAGATCGGACTAGCGGGCGGCGAGCAGTACTTC. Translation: CASSTIEIGLAGGEQYF.

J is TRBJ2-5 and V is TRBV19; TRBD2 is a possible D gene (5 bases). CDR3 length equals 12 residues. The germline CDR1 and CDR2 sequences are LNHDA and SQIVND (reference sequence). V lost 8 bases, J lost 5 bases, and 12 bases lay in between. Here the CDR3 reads CASSPGWETQYF. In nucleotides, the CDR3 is TGTGCCAGTTCGCCGGGATGGGAGACCCAGTACTTC. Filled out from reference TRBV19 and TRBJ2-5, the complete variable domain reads DGGITQSPKYLFRKEGQNVTLSCEQNLNHDAMYWYRQDPGQGLRLIYYSQIVNDFQKGDIAEGYSVSREKKESFPLTVTSAQKNPTAFYLCASSPGWETQYFGPGTRLLVL.

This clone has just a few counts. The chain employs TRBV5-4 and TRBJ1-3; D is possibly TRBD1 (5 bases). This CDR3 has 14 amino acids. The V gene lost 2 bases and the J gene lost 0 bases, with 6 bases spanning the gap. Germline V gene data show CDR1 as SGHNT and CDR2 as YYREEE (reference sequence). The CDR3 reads CASSFQGSGNTIYF. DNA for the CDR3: TGTGCCAGCAGCTTTCAGGGCTCTGGAAACACCATATATTTT.

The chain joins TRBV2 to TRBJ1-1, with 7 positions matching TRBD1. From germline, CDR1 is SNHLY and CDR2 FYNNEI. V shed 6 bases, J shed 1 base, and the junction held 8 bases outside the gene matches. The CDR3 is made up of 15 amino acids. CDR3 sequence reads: CASSVGQPGNTEAFF. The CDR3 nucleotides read TGTGCCAGCAGCGTGGGACAGCCCGGGAACACTGAAGCTTTCTTT. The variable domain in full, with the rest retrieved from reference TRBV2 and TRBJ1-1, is EPEVTQTPSHQVTQMGQEVILRCVPISNHLYFYWYRQILGQKVEFLVSFYNNEISEKSEIFDDQFSVERPDGSNFTLKIRSTKLEDSAMYFCASSVGQPGNTEAFFGQGTRLTVV.

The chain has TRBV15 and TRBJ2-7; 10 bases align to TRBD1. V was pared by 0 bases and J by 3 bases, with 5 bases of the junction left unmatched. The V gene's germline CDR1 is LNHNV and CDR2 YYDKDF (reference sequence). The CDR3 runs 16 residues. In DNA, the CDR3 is TGTGCCACCAGCAGAGATCAGCGGGACAGGGGCTACGAGCAGTACTTC. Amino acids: CATSRDQRDRGYEQYF.

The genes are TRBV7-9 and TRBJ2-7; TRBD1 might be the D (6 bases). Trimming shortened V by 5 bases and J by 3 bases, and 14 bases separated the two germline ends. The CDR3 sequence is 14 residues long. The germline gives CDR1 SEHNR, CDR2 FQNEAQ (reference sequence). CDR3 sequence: CASSLGQSNYEQYF. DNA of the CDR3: TGTGCCAGCAGCCTGGGACAATCGAACTACGAGCAGTACTTC.

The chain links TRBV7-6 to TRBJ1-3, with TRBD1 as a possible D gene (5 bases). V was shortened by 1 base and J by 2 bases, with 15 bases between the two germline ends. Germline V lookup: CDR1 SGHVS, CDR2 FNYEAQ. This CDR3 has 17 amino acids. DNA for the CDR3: TGTGCCAGCAGCTTAGGGTCTATGGGGGGTCCTGGAAACACCATATATTTT. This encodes CASSLGSMGGPGNTIYF.

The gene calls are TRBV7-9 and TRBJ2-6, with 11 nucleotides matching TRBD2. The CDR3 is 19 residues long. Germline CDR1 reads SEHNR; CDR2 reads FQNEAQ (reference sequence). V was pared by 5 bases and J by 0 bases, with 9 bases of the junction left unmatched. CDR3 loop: CASSVLTSGAFSGANVLTF. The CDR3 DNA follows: TGTGCCAGCAGCGTCTTGACTAGCGGGGCATTCTCTGGGGCCAACGTCCTGACTTTC. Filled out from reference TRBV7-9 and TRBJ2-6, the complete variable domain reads DTGVSQNPRHKITKRGQNVTFRCDPISEHNRLYWYRQTLGQGPEFLTYFQNEAQLEKSRLLSDRFSAERPKGSFSTLEIQRTEQGDSAMYLCASSVLTSGAFSGANVLTFGAGSRLTVL.

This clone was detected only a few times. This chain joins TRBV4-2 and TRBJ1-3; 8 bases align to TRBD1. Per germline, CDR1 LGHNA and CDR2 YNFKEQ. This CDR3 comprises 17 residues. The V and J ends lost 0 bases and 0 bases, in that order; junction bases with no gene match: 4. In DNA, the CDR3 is TGTGCCAGCAGCCAAGATCTCCAGGGGGCCTCTGGAAACACCATATATTTT. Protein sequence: CASSQDLQGASGNTIYF.

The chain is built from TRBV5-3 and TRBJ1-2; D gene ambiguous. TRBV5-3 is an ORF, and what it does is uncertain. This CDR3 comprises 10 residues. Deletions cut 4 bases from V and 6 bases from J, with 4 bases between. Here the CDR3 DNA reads TGTGCCAGAAGCCGGGATGGCTACACCTTC. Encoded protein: CARSRDGYTF.

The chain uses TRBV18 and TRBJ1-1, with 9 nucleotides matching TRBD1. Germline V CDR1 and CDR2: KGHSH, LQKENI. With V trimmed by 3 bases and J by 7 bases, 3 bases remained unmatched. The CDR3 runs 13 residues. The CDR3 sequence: CASSPGTGIEAFF. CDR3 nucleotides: TGTGCCAGCTCACCTGGGACAGGGATTGAAGCTTTCTTT.

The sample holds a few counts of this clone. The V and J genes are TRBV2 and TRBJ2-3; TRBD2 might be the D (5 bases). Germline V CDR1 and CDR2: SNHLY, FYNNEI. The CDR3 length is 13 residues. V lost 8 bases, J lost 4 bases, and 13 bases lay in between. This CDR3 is CASGNSGADTQYF. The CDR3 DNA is TGTGCCAGCGGTAACAGCGGCGCAGATACGCAGTATTTT.

The CDR3 DNA sequence: TGTGCCAGCAGCCAACGCGACAGGGGGCTCTACAATGAGCAGTTCTTC. Its translation: CASSQRDRGLYNEQFF. This chain uses TRBV14 with TRBJ2-1; 10 positions agree with TRBD1. Looked up from germline, CDR1 is SGHDN and CDR2 is FVKESK. J was trimmed by 3 bases and V by 2 bases; bases with no gene match: 4. The CDR3 is 16 residues long.

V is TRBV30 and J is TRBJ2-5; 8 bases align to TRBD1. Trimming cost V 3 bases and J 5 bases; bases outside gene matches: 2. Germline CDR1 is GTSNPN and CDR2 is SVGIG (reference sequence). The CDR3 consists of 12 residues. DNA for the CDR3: TGTGCCTGGAGCTACAGGGGGGAGACCCAGTACTTC. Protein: CAWSYRGETQYF.

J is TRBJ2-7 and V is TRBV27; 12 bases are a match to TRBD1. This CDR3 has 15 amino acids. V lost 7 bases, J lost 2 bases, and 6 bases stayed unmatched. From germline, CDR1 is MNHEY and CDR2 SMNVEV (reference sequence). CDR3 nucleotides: TGTGCCAGCACCCCGGGACAGGGGGCCGCCTACGAGCAGTACTTC. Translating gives CASTPGQGAAYEQYF.

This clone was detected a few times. CDR3 sequence: CASSPMAVTLWGQGAGGYTF. DNA for the CDR3: TGTGCCAGCAGTCCGATGGCTGTAACATTGTGGGGACAGGGGGCCGGGGGCTACACCTTC. The chain couples TRBV27 to TRBJ1-2; 12 nucleotides match TRBD1. This CDR3 contains 20 residues. In germline, CDR1 is MNHEY, CDR2 SMNVEV (reference sequence). The J segment lost 8 bases and the V segment lost 5 bases, leaving 24 bases of the junction unmatched.

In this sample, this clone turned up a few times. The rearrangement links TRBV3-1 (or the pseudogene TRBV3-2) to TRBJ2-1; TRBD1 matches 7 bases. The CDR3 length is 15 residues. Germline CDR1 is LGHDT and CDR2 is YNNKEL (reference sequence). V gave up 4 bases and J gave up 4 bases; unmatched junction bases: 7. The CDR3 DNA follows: TGTGCCAGCAGCCTGGGGACAGCTCTGTACAATGAGCAGTTCTTC. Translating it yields CASSLGTALYNEQFF.

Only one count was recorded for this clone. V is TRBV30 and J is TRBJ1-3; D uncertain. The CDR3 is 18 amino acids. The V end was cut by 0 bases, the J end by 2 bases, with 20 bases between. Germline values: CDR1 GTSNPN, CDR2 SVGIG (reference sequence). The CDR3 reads CAWSVGGLILYPGNTIYF. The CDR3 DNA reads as TGTGCCTGGAGTGTAGGAGGGCTGATTCTTTACCCTGGAAACACCATATATTTT.

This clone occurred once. For the CDR3, the DNA is TGTGCCACCCTGACACTTTCTGGAAACACCATATATTTT. This translates into CATLTLSGNTIYF. The V call is TRBV10-3, the J call TRBJ1-3; no clear D gene. V gave up 10 bases and J gave up 1 base, with 11 bases separating them. The CDR3 consists of 13 residues. Germline loops: CDR1 ENHRY, CDR2 SYGVKD.

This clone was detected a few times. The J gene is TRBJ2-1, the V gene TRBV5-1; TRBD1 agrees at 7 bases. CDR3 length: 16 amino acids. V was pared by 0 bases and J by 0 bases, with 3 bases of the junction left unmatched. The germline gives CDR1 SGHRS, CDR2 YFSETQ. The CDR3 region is CASSLGQGASYNEQFF. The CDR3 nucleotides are TGCGCCAGCAGCTTGGGACAGGGAGCCTCCTACAATGAGCAGTTCTTC.

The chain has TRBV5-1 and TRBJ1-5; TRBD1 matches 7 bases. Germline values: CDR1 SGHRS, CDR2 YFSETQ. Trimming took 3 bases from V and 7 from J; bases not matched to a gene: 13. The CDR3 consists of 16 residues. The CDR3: CASSSSTGSLGQPQHF. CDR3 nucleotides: TGCGCCAGCAGCTCGTCGACAGGGTCGCTAGGACAGCCCCAGCATTTT.

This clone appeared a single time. The CDR3 region is CASSYRTRNEQFF. CDR3 DNA: TGTGCCAGCAGTTATAGGACAAGGAATGAGCAGTTCTTC. The chain employs TRBV6-5 and TRBJ2-1; possibly TRBD1 for D (5 bases). The CDR3 totals 13 residues. Trimming removed 3 bases at V and 7 bases at J, with 10 bases between. Germline loops: CDR1 MNHEY, CDR2 SVGAGI.